This T cell receptor beta chain was found in a study of T-cell reconstitution after alpha-beta-depleted transplantation in children. This CDR3 contains 15 residues. Trimming pared 6 bases from V and 6 bases from J, leaving 21 bases between. Unique molecular identifiers tagged the TCRbeta library. TCRdb re-derived calls from the PCR reads in MiXCR, one entry per CDR3 protein. The sample lists 450,000 to 600,000 distinct CDR3 sequences, approximately 30% seen once, with more than 2% in the top ten. The chain couples TRBV12-3 or TRBV12-4 to TRBJ2-7, with D possibly being TRBD2 (6 bases). The sequences come from PBMCs from the stem cell graft donor, collected from the stem cell graft. This receptor was identified in a human donor who donated a stem cell graft to a child with aplastic anemia. This CDR3 reads CASSGGPAGPTEQYV. For the CDR3, the DNA is TGTGCCAGCAGCGGGGGACCCGCGGGCCCTACCGAGCAGTACGTC.